These T cell receptor beta chains were read from a single sample in a study of cytomegalovirus exposure and HLA in healthy donors. The table came from immunoSEQ multiplex PCR; TCRdb's copy has only in-frame clones and leaves some out. The sample yields about 80,000 clones, under 90% seen once. The sequenced sample was PBMCs. Receptor source: a man aged 45-65 years in good health and CMV-seropositive. CDR3s include the opening cysteine and the closing phenylalanine or tryptophan. The D gene is left open where the match is weak. Part of the rows lack a size; the others show once, few, many or a class for expanded clones.

size	V	D	J	DNA	CDR3
-	TRBV4-1	-	TRBJ2-4	TGCGCCAGCAGCCCCCTAGCCCTAGCCAAAAACAGTCAGTACTTC	CASSPLALAKNSQYF
-	TRBV4-1	TRBD1	TRBJ2-7	TGCGCCAGCAGCCAAGATGGGACAGGGACCTACGAGCAGTACTTC	CASSQDGTGTYEQYF
few	TRBV18	TRBD2	TRBJ2-7	TGTGCCAGCTCACCAGGGACTACGGCAGCGGTCGAGCAGTACTTC	CASSPGTTAAVEQYF
few	TRBV2	-	TRBJ1-1	TGTGCCAGCAAAGGTGACAGTAACACTGAAGCTTTCTTT	CASKGDSNTEAFF
-	TRBV9	TRBD1	TRBJ1-5	TGTGCCAGCAGCCGGGACAGCTTTCTTCGTCCCCAGCATTTT	CASSRDSFLRPQHF
-	TRBV13	TRBD1	TRBJ1-1	TGTGCCAGCAGCCCTACCCGTGTAGGCAGGGGGACTGAAGCTTTCTTT	CASSPTRVGRGTEAFF
-	TRBV27	-	TRBJ2-7	TGTGCCAGCAGCCTGAGGGGGAGCCTCTACGAGCAGTACTTC	CASSLRGSLYEQYF
-	TRBV7-8	-	TRBJ2-7	TGTGCCAGCAGCCCAGAGGGCTACGAGCAGTACTTC	CASSPEGYEQYF
few	TRBV6-5	-	TRBJ1-1	TGTGCCAGCAGTTCCCCCGGGGGGAACACTGAAGCTTTCTTT	CASSSPGGNTEAFF
-	TRBV5-1	TRBD2	TRBJ2-1	TGCGCCAGCAGCATGGTCTCGCGGGAGATGACTCTTGAGCAGTTCTTC	CASSMVSREMTLEQFF
-	TRBV28	-	TRBJ2-2	TGTGCCAGCAGTACAGGGAAGTACACCGGGGAGCTGTTTTTT	CASSTGKYTGELFF
-	TRBV7-9	-	TRBJ1-4	TGTGCCAGCAGCTTAGAAGTCTCGCAGGGCGGTCTGTTTTTT	CASSLEVSQGGLFF
-	TRBV16	TRBD1	TRBJ1-2	TGTGCCAGCAGCCTACGAGAGACAGGGGACTATGGCTACACCTTC	CASSLRETGDYGYTF
-	TRBV25-1	-	TRBJ2-1	TGTGCCAGCAGTGAAATACAGGGGAGGAATGAGCAGTTCTTC	CASSEIQGRNEQFF
-	TRBV6-5	-	TRBJ2-3	TGTGCCAGCAGTGAAGGAGCTAGCACAGATACGCAGTATTTT	CASSEGASTDTQYF
-	TRBV19	TRBD2	TRBJ2-5	TGTGCCAGTAGACCGGGACTAGCGGCGCAAGAGACCCAGTACTTC	CASRPGLAAQETQYF
-	TRBV30	-	TRBJ1-1	TGTGCCTGGAACAGACACAGTGGGTCGGACACTGAAGCTTTCTTT	CAWNRHSGSDTEAFF
-	TRBV6-1	-	TRBJ1-2	TGTGCCAGCAGCCGACTGGGGCAGCAAAACTATGGCTACACCTTC	CASSRLGQQNYGYTF
-	TRBV7-2	TRBD1	TRBJ2-7	TGTGCCAGCAGGATGGGGACAGTTTCCTACGAGCAGTACTTC	CASRMGTVSYEQYF
-	TRBV5-1	TRBD1	TRBJ2-1	TGCGCCAGCAGCTCCTTCAGGGGGATTGAGCAGTTCTTC	CASSSFRGIEQFF
-	TRBV4-1	TRBD2	TRBJ2-7	TGCGCCAGCAGCCCCTGGACTAGCGGGAGGGGGGGCTACGAGCAGTACTTC	CASSPWTSGRGGYEQYF
few	TRBV7-9	-	TRBJ1-3	TGTGCCAGCAGCGATCTCATAACAGGGTCTGGAAACACCATATATTTT	CASSDLITGSGNTIYF
-	TRBV5-6	-	TRBJ2-7	TGTGCCAGCAGCACCCTGGGGGGGGGCGCCGGGAGCGAGCAGTACTTC	CASSTLGGGAGSEQYF
few	TRBV25-1	TRBD2	TRBJ2-2	TGTGCCAGCAGTGGATTTAGCGGGAGGTTAGGTTGGACCGGGGAGCTGTTTTTT	CASSGFSGRLGWTGELFF
-	TRBV30	TRBD2	TRBJ2-1	TGTGCCTGGACGCCTGGGACTAGCGCTCACAATGAGCAGTTCTTC	CAWTPGTSAHNEQFF
-	TRBV2	TRBD1	TRBJ2-4	TGTGCCAGCAGTGAATTGGGACAGGGGAGAAACAGTCAGTACTTC	CASSELGQGRNSQYF
-	TRBV11-2	-	TRBJ1-1	TGTGCCAGCGCAAGCGGGACGGGGGGCTGGGTCACTGAAGCTTTCTTT	CASASGTGGWVTEAFF
-	TRBV5-1	-	TRBJ1-2	TGCGCCAGCAGCTCCAACCAGGCCGGGGGTGGCTACACCTTC	CASSSNQAGGGYTF
once	TRBV7-8	TRBD2	TRBJ2-1	TGTGCCAGCAGCTTAGGACTAGCTGGTGGGGAAAGGGCGCTCTTC	CASSLGLAGGERALF
-	TRBV19	TRBD1	TRBJ2-7	TGTGCCAGTAGTGAGGGACAGGGGGACGAGCAGTACTTC	CASSEGQGDEQYF
-	TRBV9	TRBD2	TRBJ2-1	TGTGCCAGCAGCCTTTCTAGCGGGCTCAACGAGCAGTTCTTC	CASSLSSGLNEQFF